This TCR beta chain was retrieved from a study of blood T cell repertoires in COVID-19. TCRdb keeps only in-frame clones here, not all; method: immunoSEQ multiplex PCR. The sample contains some 490,000 clones, roughly 88% of which appear only once. Only a few counts were recorded for this clone. The sample consisted of peripheral blood. This sequence originates from a human donor in a cohort sampled during active COVID-19.

CDR3 DNA: TGCAGCGTTGGAAGGACAGGGGTGGACAATGAGCAGTTCTTC. Its protein product is CSVGRTGVDNEQFF. The gene calls are TRBV29-1 and TRBJ2-1; 9 nucleotides align to TRBD1. Germline V gene lookup returns CDR1 SQVTM and CDR2 ANQGSEA. V was pared by 4 bases and J by 5 bases, with 6 bases of the junction left unmatched. CDR3 length: 14 residues.